Listed here are 20 T cell receptor beta chains from one sample, sequenced in a study of OX40 agonist ivuxolimab in advanced cancers. Repertoires were generated with immunoSEQ multiplex PCR, while TCRdb's copy carries only in-frame clones and drops some. The profile shows about 79,000 clones, approximately 86% of them singletons. Sample: CD4+ or CD8+ T cells sorted from blood, taken in a trial of the OX40 agonist ivuxolimab. These receptors were collected from an adult with an advanced solid tumor such as melanoma, head and neck, liver or kidney cancer.

This chain uses TRBV7-2 with TRBJ2-3; D unresolved. CDR1 SGHTA and CDR2 FQGNSA come from the germline V gene. V shed 1 base and J shed 2 bases, with 1 base lying between them. The CDR3 sequence is 12 residues long. The DNA of the CDR3 is TGTGCCAGCAGCTTAGACACAGATACGCAGTATTTT. It yields the protein CASSLDTDTQYF.

V usage is TRBV18 and J usage is TRBJ2-1, with no clear D. The CDR3 is made up of 15 amino acids. The V end was cut by 1 base, the J end by 0 bases, with 7 bases between. Germline CDR1 KGHSH, CDR2 LQKENI. The CDR3 loop reads CASSPLRGSYNEQFF. DNA for the CDR3: TGTGCCAGCTCACCACTGCGCGGCTCCTACAATGAGCAGTTCTTC.

This clone was found once. This chain uses TRBV19 with TRBJ2-1; 10 bases are shared with TRBD1. CDR3 length equals 15 residues. J was trimmed by 7 bases and V by 6 bases; bases with no gene match: 9. CDR1 and CDR2 (germline): LNHDA, SQIVND (reference sequence). The CDR3 spells CASSQAGTGVNEQFF. The CDR3 nucleotides read TGTGCCAGTAGCCAAGCGGGGACAGGGGTTAATGAGCAGTTCTTC.

The genes are TRBV25-1 and TRBJ2-3, with D perhaps TRBD2 (6 bases). The CDR3 extends over 15 amino acids. Germline V gene lookup returns CDR1 MGHDK and CDR2 SYGVNS. Trimming cost V 4 bases and J 1 base, with 12 bases left between them. This chain's CDR3 is CASSGLVAGTDTQYF. The CDR3 DNA sequence: TGTGCCAGCAGTGGACTAGTTGCGGGCACAGATACGCAGTATTTT.

The V and J genes are TRBV12-5 and TRBJ2-7; 10 bases align to TRBD1. The germline gives CDR1 LGHNT, CDR2 FRNRAP. V lost 6 bases, J lost 6 bases, and 8 bases stayed unmatched. The length of the CDR3 is 14 residues. CDR3 in DNA: TGTGCTAGTGGGACCGGGACAGGGGATGCCGAGCAGTACTTC. Protein sequence: CASGTGTGDAEQYF.

This clone was detected a few times. The J gene is TRBJ2-1, the V gene TRBV6-9; tentatively, D is TRBD1 or TRBD2 (5 bases each). The CDR3 spans 16 residues. Germline V gene data show CDR1 as MNHGY and CDR2 as SVAAGI. V was trimmed by 3 bases and J by 7 bases, leaving 19 bases between them. The CDR3 protein is CASSYRGSLRGNEQFF. CDR3 DNA sequence: TGTGCCAGCAGTTACCGGGGAAGTTTAAGGGGAAATGAGCAGTTCTTC.

The chain joins TRBV19 to TRBJ1-5; D is ambiguous. The CDR3 is 16 residues long. Germline V gene sequence: CDR1 LNHDA, CDR2 SQIVND (reference sequence). Trimming pared 6 bases from V and 0 bases from J, leaving 15 bases between. CDR3 sequence reads: CASRNRTSHSNQPQHF. The CDR3 nucleotides read TGTGCCAGTAGGAATAGGACCAGTCATAGCAATCAGCCCCAGCATTTT.

The chain links TRBV4-3 to TRBJ1-1, with a tentative D call TRBD1 (6 bases). Germline CDR1 reads LGHNA; CDR2 reads YSLEER. The V and J ends lost 3 bases and 2 bases respectively, with 13 bases between them. The CDR3 covers 15 residues. CDR3 loop: CASSHTGKANTEAFF. In DNA, the CDR3 is TGCGCCAGCAGCCATACAGGGAAGGCAAACACTGAAGCTTTCTTT.

The rearrangement joins TRBV27 to TRBJ2-3; D unresolved. In germline, CDR1 is MNHEY, CDR2 SMNVEV (reference sequence). CDR3 length equals 17 residues. V was cut by 2 bases and J by 2 bases, with 17 bases left in between. The CDR3 nucleotides read TGTGCCAGCAGTTTAATGTTCGGGCAGGAAGACACAGATACGCAGTATTTT. It translates to CASSLMFGQEDTDTQYF.

This chain links TRBV7-3 with TRBJ2-7; weak D call: TRBD2 (6 bases). Germline CDR1 and CDR2: SGHTA and FQGTGA. The CDR3 extends over 13 amino acids. Trimming cost V 0 bases and J 10 bases, with 13 bases left between them. The CDR3 here is CASSLTGDGLQYF. In nucleotides, the CDR3 is TGTGCCAGCAGCTTAACTGGGGACGGACTACAGTACTTC.

The chain couples TRBV4-3 to TRBJ2-1; 9 bases are shared with TRBD2. The CDR3 runs to 14 residues. The trim removed 1 base at V and 15 bases at J, leaving 10 bases unmatched. Germline V gene data show CDR1 as LGHNA and CDR2 as YSLEER. DNA of the CDR3: TGCGCCAGCAGCCAAGTGGGAGCGGGAGGCCGTCCGTTCTTC. Amino acids: CASSQVGAGGRPFF.

The V gene is TRBV6-5, the J gene TRBJ2-7; D possibly uses TRBD1 or TRBD2 (6 bases each). Trimming left V 8 bases short and J 7 bases short, with 12 bases between. The CDR3 has 11 amino acids. The germline CDR1 and CDR2 sequences are MNHEY and SVGAGI. The CDR3 DNA reads as TGTGCCAGCCGGGGGCCCAGGGAGCAGTACTTC. As protein: CASRGPREQYF.

The chain links TRBV9 to TRBJ1-3, with 8 bases aligning to TRBD1. Per germline, CDR1 SGDLS and CDR2 YYNGEE. This CDR3 is 15 amino acids long. The trim removed 3 bases at V and 1 base at J, leaving 3 bases unmatched. Here the CDR3 DNA reads TGTGCCAGCAGCGATACAGGGGGATCTGGAAACACCATATATTTT. As protein: CASSDTGGSGNTIYF.

The rearrangement joins TRBV7-8 to TRBJ2-1; tentative D call: TRBD2 (6 bases). V lost 5 bases and J lost 5, with 16 bases in between. Germline assignment: CDR1 SGHVS and CDR2 FQNEAQ. The CDR3 length is 15 residues. The CDR3 DNA sequence: TGTGCCAGCAGCCGGGCAGGGACTTCTCACAATGAGCAGTTCTTC. Its translation: CASSRAGTSHNEQFF.

The V and J genes are TRBV5-6 and TRBJ2-5, with a possible D match to TRBD1 (6 bases). The V and J ends lost 4 bases and 5 bases respectively, with 15 bases between them. The CDR3 loop spans 14 amino acids. Germline V gene data show CDR1 as SGHDT and CDR2 as YYEEEE. CDR3 bases: TGTGCCAGCAGCACCATACAGGGTTTGGAGACCCAGTACTTC. Its protein product is CASSTIQGLETQYF.

The rearrangement joins TRBV12-5 to TRBJ1-2; D is undetermined. CDR3 length: 17 amino acids. The germline V gene has CDR1 LGHNT and CDR2 FRNRAP. V was shortened by 1 base and J by 4 bases, with 19 bases between the two germline ends. The CDR3 nucleotides read TGTGCTAGTGGTTTGGCAGAGACCCGAGAGCTAATCTATGGCTACACCTTC. Amino acid sequence: CASGLAETRELIYGYTF.

The chain joins TRBV18 to TRBJ2-3; D unclear. Per germline, CDR1 KGHSH and CDR2 LQKENI. V gave up 5 bases and J gave up 2 bases, with 8 bases separating them. The CDR3 totals 13 residues. The chain's CDR3 is CASSLDNTDTQYF. CDR3 nucleotide sequence: TGTGCCAGCTCATTAGACAACACAGATACGCAGTATTTT.

The V gene is TRBV7-9, the J gene TRBJ2-2, with D perhaps being TRBD1 or TRBD2 (5 bases each). Germline V gene data show CDR1 as SEHNR and CDR2 as FQNEAQ (reference sequence). The CDR3 loop spans 16 amino acids. The V and J ends lost 3 bases and 7 bases respectively, with 18 bases between them. The CDR3 spells CASSLNTGDYDGELFF. The CDR3 coding sequence is TGTGCCAGCAGCTTGAACACAGGAGACTACGACGGGGAGCTGTTTTTT. The variable domain in full, completed from reference TRBV7-9 and TRBJ2-2, reads DTGVSQNPRHKITKRGQNVTFRCDPISEHNRLYWYRQTLGQGPEFLTYFQNEAQLEKSRLLSDRFSAERPKGSFSTLEIQRTEQGDSAMYLCASSLNTGDYDGELFFGEGSRLTVL.

The chain is built from TRBV27 and TRBJ2-7; D might be TRBD2 (5 bases). Deletions cut 0 bases from V and 2 bases from J, with 26 bases between. The germline V gene encodes CDR1 MNHEY and CDR2 SMNVEV (reference sequence). The CDR3 has 20 residues. The CDR3 coding sequence is TGTGCCAGCAGTTTATCAGCGCGGGCATTTGAAGAGGGTAATACCTACGAGCAGTACTTC. Residues: CASSLSARAFEEGNTYEQYF.

V usage is TRBV5-1 and J usage is TRBJ2-2, with TRBD1 matching 11 bases. The CDR3 consists of 16 residues. The germline CDR1 and CDR2 sequences are SGHRS and YFSETQ. Germline trimming cut 4 bases from V and 5 bases from J; bases unmatched to any gene: 7. The DNA of the CDR3 is TGCGCCAGCAGCCGGACAGGGGGCGCTAGGACCGGGGAGCTGTTTTTT. Its protein is CASSRTGGARTGELFF.